The 13 T cell receptor beta chains below come from one sample, sequenced in a study of molecular identifiers for immune sequencing clone quantification. TCRdb reanalysed the PCR reads using MiXCR and keeps one entry per CDR3 protein. The profile shows roughly 630,000 distinct CDR3 sequences, 25% of them singletons. Source material: naive CD8+ T cells from blood, with Jurkat cell RNA spiked in. Indicated subset: FACS-sorted CD8+CD4-CCR7+CD45RA+ naive T cells. These receptor sequences come from a human donor in good health. Some libraries in this study had Jurkat cell RNA spiked in.

This clonotype showed up many times. The CDR3 is CASRLFGGAEAFF. In DNA, the CDR3 is TGTGCCAGCAGACTATTCGGTGGGGCTGAAGCTTTCTTT. The chain is built from TRBV14 and TRBJ1-1; D remains unclear. From germline, CDR1 is SGHDN and CDR2 FVKESK. CDR3 length equals 13 residues. V dropped 6 bases and J dropped 6 bases, with 14 bases sitting between them.

At least ten counts were recorded for this clonotype. The chain recombines TRBV7-9 with TRBJ2-2; D gene unclear. In germline, CDR1 is SEHNR, CDR2 FQNEAQ (reference sequence). The CDR3 spans 15 residues. Trimming took 3 bases from V and 2 from J, leaving 10 bases between them. The CDR3 nucleotides are TGTGCCAGCAGCTTCTTCTGGGGAAACACCGGGGAGCTGTTTTTT. Its protein product is CASSFFWGNTGELFF. Full variable domain (remainder filled in from reference TRBV7-9 and TRBJ2-2): DTGVSQNPRHKITKRGQNVTFRCDPISEHNRLYWYRQTLGQGPEFLTYFQNEAQLEKSRLLSDRFSAERPKGSFSTLEIQRTEQGDSAMYLCASSFFWGNTGELFFGEGSRLTVL.

The sample holds many counts of this clonotype. The junction shows a germline mismatch at one end, possibly a read error. The chain employs TRBV4-3 and TRBJ1-1, with 7 bases matching TRBD1. Germline V gives CDR1 LGHNA, CDR2 YSLEER. CDR3 length: 15 residues. CDR3 bases: TGCGCCAGCAGCGAAGACAGGGCCCTTGGGGCTGAAGCTTTCTTT. Residues: CASSEDRALGAEAFF.

The chain carries TRBV30 and TRBJ2-7; 9 positions agree with TRBD1. The CDR3 has 18 amino acids. V lost 0 bases, J lost 2 bases, and 14 bases stayed unmatched. Germline values: CDR1 GTSNPN, CDR2 SVGIG (reference sequence). The CDR3 reads CAWSVSPGQGIRTYEQYF. The CDR3 coding sequence is TGTGCCTGGAGTGTAAGCCCCGGACAGGGGATTAGAACCTACGAGCAGTACTTC.

Points on this clonotype: At one end, the junction sequence differs from germline, possibly due to a read error. The chain employs TRBV4-1 and TRBJ1-5; D may be TRBD1 (5 bases). The CDR3 sequence is 15 residues long. Germline-derived CDR1 and CDR2 are MGHRA and YSYEKL. The CDR3 sequence: CASTQGPHGHLPQHF. CDR3 in DNA: TGCGCCAGCACCCAAGGACCCCACGGACACCTGCCCCAGCATTTT.

This clonotype was found many times. V and J are TRBV2 and TRBJ2-4, with D uncertain. V was trimmed by 1 base and J by 4 bases, leaving 8 bases between them. This CDR3 is 14 amino acids long. Germline CDR1 reads SNHLY; CDR2 reads FYNNEI. The CDR3: CASSEVADKNIQYF. The CDR3 nucleotides are TGTGCCAGCAGTGAAGTGGCAGATAAAAACATTCAGTACTTC.

Remarks on this clonotype: One junction end disagrees with the germline gene, perhaps due to a read error. The chain uses TRBV2 and TRBJ2-4, with 9 bases lining up with TRBD2. The CDR3 length is 19 residues. Germline-derived CDR1 and CDR2 are SNHLY and FYNNEI. CDR3 loop: CASSETGGGVRLAKTIQYF. Written as DNA, the CDR3 is TGTGCCAGCAGTGAGACGGGCGGGGGGGTCAGACTAGCCAAAACCATTCAGTACTTC. Combining the CDR3 with reference TRBV2 and TRBJ2-4 gives the whole variable domain EPEVTQTPSHQVTQMGQEVILRCVPISNHLYFYWYRQILGQKVEFLVSFYNNEISEKSEIFDDQFSVERPDGSNFTLKIRSTKLEDSAMYFCASSETGGGVRLAKTIQYFGAGTRLSVL.

As for this clonotype: A much larger clone is a single base away; this may be a read error. The chain combines TRBV11-2 with TRBJ2-7, with TRBD1 identical over 7 bases. Germline assignment: CDR1 SGHAT and CDR2 FQNNGV. CDR3 length: 14 amino acids. CDR3 DNA sequence: TGTACCAGCAGCCCCCCGGGACAGTCCTACGAGCAGTACTTC. Translation gives CTSSPPGQSYEQYF.

This clonotype was counted ten times or more. The chain has TRBV20-1 and TRBJ2-7; 8 bases agree with TRBD2. Germline CDR1 and CDR2: DFQATT and SNEGSKA (reference sequence). V lost 0 bases to trimming and J lost 4 bases; unmatched junction nucleotides: 11. The CDR3 has 16 amino acids. The CDR3 DNA reads as TGCAGTGCTAGAGACATCCGGGGTAGCGGGGTATACGAGCAGTACTTC. This encodes CSARDIRGSGVYEQYF.

Details on this clonotype: A much larger clonotype is one base distant, so this may be a read error. The chain has TRBV28 and TRBJ2-5, with D hard to call. The CDR3 consists of 13 residues. In germline, CDR1 is MDHEN, CDR2 SYDVKM. V gave up 1 base and J gave up 7 bases, with 10 bases separating them. The CDR3 DNA is TGTGCCAGCAGTTTATCTTTTGTGGGGACCCAGTACTTC. This codes for CASSLSFVGTQYF.

Regarding this clonotype: A much larger clone sits a single nucleotide away, making a read error possible. The V and J genes are TRBV11-3 and TRBJ2-3; possibly TRBD1 for D (5 bases). The J call may be mistaken, given a closer DNA end match to TRBJ1-5. CDR1 SGHNT and CDR2 YENEEA come from the germline V gene. This CDR3 spans 17 amino acids. The CDR3 sequence is CASSEEHSGGVTDTQHF. DNA of the CDR3: TGTGCCAGCAGCGAAGAACATAGCGGGGGAGTAACAGATACGCAGCATTTT.

This clonotype was recorded many times. The chain couples TRBV28 to TRBJ2-6, with TRBD1 identical over 10 bases. The CDR3 consists of 15 residues. The germline V gene has CDR1 MDHEN and CDR2 SYDVKM. Losses at the gene ends were 6 bases for V and 2 bases for J; bases not matched to a gene: 1. The CDR3 DNA follows: TGTGCCAGCAGGACAGGGGGCGCTGGGGCCAACGTCCTGACTTTC. Translating gives CASRTGGAGANVLTF.

This clonotype was counted a few times. The chain links TRBV20-1 to TRBJ2-3; D is unresolved. The CDR3 totals 16 residues. Trimming cost V 4 bases and J 0 bases, with 17 bases left between them. Germline CDR1 reads DFQATT; CDR2 reads SNEGSKA (reference sequence). The CDR3 DNA follows: TGCAGTGCTACGGATTATGAGGTCGTTAGCACAGATACGCAGTATTTT. Its protein is CSATDYEVVSTDTQYF.